This TCR beta chain stems from a study of T cells after somatic rescue of genetic block. Germline CDR1 reads SEHNR; CDR2 reads FQNEAQ (reference sequence). This CDR3 is 16 amino acids long. Losses at the gene ends were 9 bases for V and 2 bases for J; bases not matched to a gene: 12. Generated by immunoSEQ multiplex PCR, the TCRdb table keeps only in-frame clones and is missing some. The table lists roughly 120,000 clones, around nine tenths of them singletons. Sequencing was carried out using peripheral blood mononuclear cells (PBMCs). This sequence was found in a woman under 30. The V call is TRBV7-9, the J call TRBJ2-7; 11 bases line up with TRBD1. Here the CDR3 DNA reads TGTGCCAGTAAGCCGGGACAGGGGGAGAATGCCTACGAGCAGTACTTC. Translated: CASKPGQGENAYEQYF.